A selection of T cell receptor beta chains follows, all from one sample in a study of response to subunit inactivated influenza vaccine. TCRdb independently ran MiXCR on the RT-PCR reads; one entry per CDR3 protein. Of about 530,000 distinct CDR3 sequences in the sample, 10% to 15% were seen once. The sample in question was PBMCs from blood, obtained on the day of vaccination. The source of these receptors is a man aged 50 to 60 who received an inactivated influenza vaccine. CDR3s include the opening cysteine and the closing phenylalanine or tryptophan. The D gene is left open where the match is weak. A row's size may be missing; if present it is once, few, many or a size class.

clone_size	v_call	j_call	d_call	cdr3_nt	cdr3_aa
-	TRBV9	TRBJ2-3	-	TGTGCCAGCAGCCCAGGGGTAGGGCTGGGCACAGATACGCAGTATTTT	CASSPGVGLGTDTQYF
-	TRBV20-1	TRBJ2-5	TRBD2	TGCAGTGCTGGTACAACCGGGACTAGCGGGGGGACATCCCGGACCCAGTACTTC	CSAGTTGTSGGTSRTQYF
many	TRBV10-1	TRBJ2-1	TRBD1	TGCGCCAGCAGCGAGGGACAGGGGTTATACAATGAGCAGTTCTTC	CASSEGQGLYNEQFF
many	TRBV28	TRBJ2-7	TRBD1	TGTGCCAGCAGGCCCCCGATTACAGGGGGAATTTTTGACGAGCAGTACTTC	CASRPPITGGIFDEQYF
-	TRBV20-1	TRBJ2-7	TRBD1	TGCAGTGCTAGAAAGGACAGGGGGCACGAGCAGTACTTC	CSARKDRGHEQYF
many	TRBV4-1	TRBJ2-1	TRBD2	TGCGCCAGCAGCCATCGCACTAGCGGGGGGGCTCCCTTCTCCTACAATGAGCAGTTCTTC	CASSHRTSGGAPFSYNEQFF
medium-sized	TRBV28	TRBJ2-7	-	TGTGCCAGCCGCCATACATCGGACCTACCCCGGGCCTACGAGCAGTACTTC	CASRHTSDLPRAYEQYF
-	TRBV6-5	TRBJ2-5	TRBD1	TGTGCCAGCAGATACCCCGGGACAGGGGGTGGGGAGACCCAGTACTTC	CASRYPGTGGGETQYF
once	TRBV6-2/TRBV6-3	TRBJ2-7	-	TGTGCCAGCACCTGGACACCTGCCTACGAGCAGTACTTC	CASTWTPAYEQYF
-	TRBV12-3/TRBV12-4	TRBJ2-1	-	TGTGCCAGCAGTTTAAGTCCGAGAGGAAATGAGCAGTTCTTC	CASSLSPRGNEQFF
-	TRBV7-8	TRBJ2-2	-	TGTGCCAGCAGCCCAAAAAGGGGAACCCCTACGAACACCGGGGAGCTGTTTTTT	CASSPKRGTPTNTGELFF
-	TRBV2	TRBJ1-1	-	TGTGCCAGCAGTGAAGTCACATCCCCGACTGAAGCTTTCTTT	CASSEVTSPTEAFF
many	TRBV12-3/TRBV12-4	TRBJ2-5	-	TGTGCCAGCAGTTTGGTCAGGGGGGGAGAGACCCAGTACTTC	CASSLVRGGETQYF
-	TRBV20-1	TRBJ2-5	-	TGCAGTGCTAGTTTCGGCGCGCTAGGGACCCAGTACTTC	CSASFGALGTQYF
few	TRBV15	TRBJ2-1	-	TGTGCCACCAGCAGAGACGTGAGTGAGCAGTTCTTC	CATSRDVSEQFF
-	TRBV4-2	TRBJ2-1	TRBD1	TGTGCCAGCAGCCAAGGGGACAGGGACAATGAGCAGTTCTTC	CASSQGDRDNEQFF
many	TRBV5-1	TRBJ2-2	TRBD1	TGCGCCAGCAGCTTGGCGGGACAGGGATACGCCGGGGAGCTGTTTTTT	CASSLAGQGYAGELFF
-	TRBV10-3	TRBJ2-1	TRBD2	TGTGCCATCAGTGAGTCGGCGGGAGGGCCCTATGAGCAGTTCTTC	CAISESAGGPYEQFF
few	TRBV13	TRBJ2-5	-	TGTGCCAGCAGCCACCGACAGCATTCCCAAGAGACCCAGTACTTC	CASSHRQHSQETQYF
few	TRBV7-9	TRBJ1-4	-	TGTGCCAGCACCACCGCGTTGGGGGAAAAACTGTTTTTT	CASTTALGEKLFF
few	TRBV4-3	TRBJ1-4	TRBD1	TGCGCCAGCAGCCAAGGACAGGGGGCAACTAATGAAAAACTGTTTTTT	CASSQGQGATNEKLFF
few	TRBV7-9	TRBJ2-1	TRBD2	TGTGCCAGCAGCTTAGACCAGCGGGGGAAGTTCTTC	CASSLDQRGKFF
-	TRBV20-1	TRBJ2-3	TRBD2	TGCAGTGCTAGAGACATCGGGACTAGCCGCACAGATACGCAGTATTTT	CSARDIGTSRTDTQYF
-	TRBV3-1	TRBJ1-3	-	TGTGCCAGCAGCCAAGGGGTTGGGGCAGGCTTTCCTGGAAACACCATATATTTT	CASSQGVGAGFPGNTIYF
many	TRBV24-1	TRBJ1-1	-	TGTGCCACCAGACAGGGTTTTGGCACTGAAGCTTTCTTT	CATRQGFGTEAFF
-	TRBV5-1	TRBJ2-2	TRBD1	TGCGCCAGCAGCTGGACAGGGCCCACCGGGGAGCTGTTTTTT	CASSWTGPTGELFF
few	TRBV20-1	TRBJ2-5	-	TGCAGTGCTAGGGGAGTCCAAGAGACCCAGTACTTC	CSARGVQETQYF
-	TRBV19	TRBJ2-6	-	TGTGCCAGTAGGACCGACAACTCTGGGGCCAACGTCCTGACTTTC	CASRTDNSGANVLTF
-	TRBV9	TRBJ2-7	-	TGTGCCAGCAGCGTGGCAGCCGGAACCTACTACGAGCAGTACTTC	CASSVAAGTYYEQYF
-	TRBV7-6	TRBJ2-3	-	TGTGCCAGCAGCTCAAAGGCGGGGCCAACCACAGATACGCAGTATTTT	CASSSKAGPTTDTQYF
-	TRBV28	TRBJ2-1	-	TGTGCCAGCAGTGCATTTCCCGGGAGAGTATCCAATGAGCAGTTCTTC	CASSAFPGRVSNEQFF
-	TRBV27	TRBJ1-6	-	TGTGCCAGCAGTTCCCTTTGGCGCTATAATTCACCCCTCCACTTT	CASSSLWRYNSPLHF
-	TRBV20-1	TRBJ2-7	TRBD2	TGCAGTGCTAGAGATGCGGGCGGGAGTAAGTACTTC	CSARDAGGSKYF
-	TRBV25-1	TRBJ2-1	TRBD2	TGTGCCAGCAGTGAAACCAGAGCGGGGAGCTACAATGAGCAGTTCTTC	CASSETRAGSYNEQFF
-	TRBV15	TRBJ1-4	-	TGTGCCACCAGCCGCGGGGGTGGGAGGACTAATGAAAAACTGTTTTTT	CATSRGGGRTNEKLFF
few	TRBV20-1	TRBJ2-7	-	TGCAGTGCTAGAGATACTGGCGGGTTCTCCTACGAGCAGTACTTC	CSARDTGGFSYEQYF
-	TRBV5-8	TRBJ2-5	TRBD1	TGTGCCAGCAGCTTCCTAACCTTACGACAGGGGAGGGAGACCCAGTACTTC	CASSFLTLRQGRETQYF
-	TRBV19	TRBJ2-6	-	TGTGCCAGTAGTATAGCGACAGCCCCTGGGGCCAACGTCCTGACTTTC	CASSIATAPGANVLTF
many	TRBV5-1	TRBJ1-4	-	TGCGCCAGCGCCCCCCTAGGACACCAGAATGAAAAACTGTTTTTT	CASAPLGHQNEKLFF
many	TRBV20-1	TRBJ2-3	-	TGCAGTGTAAGGGGCGCGGATACGCAGTATTTT	CSVRGADTQYF
many	TRBV3-1	TRBJ2-2	-	TGTGCCAGCAGCCAAGTCCGTGGGGGCGCGATCGGGGAGCTGTTTTTT	CASSQVRGGAIGELFF
-	TRBV2	TRBJ2-1	TRBD2	TGTGCCAGTCCCCGGGGGGGCCCCTACAATGAGCAGTTCTTC	CASPRGGPYNEQFF
-	TRBV10-3	TRBJ2-7	-	TGTGCCATCAGTGAGGCGCCCACCATCCAGTACTTC	CAISEAPTIQYF
-	TRBV5-1	TRBJ1-1	-	TGCGCCAGCAGCTGGCAGCCGGGCACTGAAGCTTTCTTT	CASSWQPGTEAFF
-	TRBV9	TRBJ2-2	-	TGTGCCAGCAGCGAGGTACAGTCGAACACCGGGGAGCTGTTTTTT	CASSEVQSNTGELFF
few	TRBV10-3	TRBJ2-1	TRBD2	TGTGCCATCAGTGATCCTCCGGGACTAGCGGGGGGCTATTCTTCCTACAATGAGCAGTTCTTC	CAISDPPGLAGGYSSYNEQFF
-	TRBV27	TRBJ2-4	TRBD1	TGTGCCAGCAGTTATGCAGGGGGCTCTCCATTAACCAAAAACATTCAGTACTTC	CASSYAGGSPLTKNIQYF
-	TRBV20-1	TRBJ1-1	-	TGCAGTGCTGGGGCCATGAACACTGAAGCTTTCTTT	CSAGAMNTEAFF
many	TRBV18	TRBJ2-6	-	TGTGCCAGCTCACCCATAGACAGATTAGTCAGCTCTGGGGCCAACGTCCTGACTTTC	CASSPIDRLVSSGANVLTF
-	TRBV6-1	TRBJ1-2	-	TGTGCCAGCAGGGGGCCACTGAACTATGGCTACACCTTC	CASRGPLNYGYTF
-	TRBV3-1	TRBJ1-1	-	TGTGCCAGCAGCTGTACCGGGACCGAAGTCGCTGAAGCTTTCTTT	CASSCTGTEVAEAFF
few	TRBV7-2	TRBJ2-7	-	TGTGCCAGCAGCGGTCGACAGGTCTCCTACGAGCAGTACTTC	CASSGRQVSYEQYF
-	TRBV5-1	TRBJ2-1	TRBD2	TGCGCCAGCAGCTTGGATCCAGCGGGAGGCCCCTACAATGAGCAGTTCTTC	CASSLDPAGGPYNEQFF